The 20 T cell receptor beta chains below were found in one sample sequenced in a study of blood T cells in healthy people across ages. The second PCR ran roughly 7 to 12 cycles with a sample-barcoded 5' primer and J-beta primers. TCRdb passed the 5' RACE reads through MiXCR, listing each CDR3 protein once. This sample has roughly 1.4 million distinct CDR3 sequences, with almost 60% found just once. Sequenced material: blood. These receptors all stem from a man younger than 30 in good health.

This rearrangement joins TRBV10-3 to TRBJ2-3; D is tentatively TRBD1 or TRBD2 (6 bases each). Germline V CDR1 and CDR2: ENHRY, SYGVKD. The CDR3 contains 14 residues. Trimming stripped 2 bases from V and 10 bases from J, with 16 bases between. DNA of the CDR3: TGTGCCATCAGTGAGGCTACAGGGACTCGTCCGCAGTATTTT. Residues: CAISEATGTRPQYF.

This clonotype came up a few times. J is TRBJ2-5 and V is TRBV27; 12 bases match TRBD2. The CDR3 is made up of 13 amino acids. The junction had 3 bases not matched to a gene; V was cut back by 8 bases and J by 5 bases. From germline, CDR1 is MNHEY and CDR2 SMNVEV (reference sequence). The CDR3 loop reads CASRTSGGETQYF. As DNA, the CDR3 is TGTGCCAGCCGCACTAGCGGGGGGGAGACCCAGTACTTC.

The J gene is TRBJ2-1, the V gene TRBV6-5, with TRBD1 as a possible D gene (5 bases). Germline V lookup: CDR1 MNHEY, CDR2 SVGAGI. The V end was cut by 5 bases, the J end by 9 bases, with 23 bases between. The CDR3 length is 16 residues. CDR3 bases: TGTGCCAGCAGTAAGGGCCTGGCAGGGTTGAGTGGTGAGCAGTTCTTC. Amino acid sequence: CASSKGLAGLSGEQFF.

This chain uses TRBV7-9 with TRBJ2-6; 10 positions match TRBD1. Germline V lookup: CDR1 SEHNR, CDR2 FQNEAQ (reference sequence). The trim removed 6 bases at V and 2 bases at J, leaving 7 bases unmatched. The CDR3 has 17 residues. CDR3 region: CASRQGTGVTGANVLTF. The CDR3 coding sequence is TGTGCCAGCAGGCAGGGGACAGGGGTTACTGGGGCCAACGTCCTGACTTTC. Drawing the rest from reference TRBV7-9 and TRBJ2-6, the complete variable domain is DTGVSQNPRHKITKRGQNVTFRCDPISEHNRLYWYRQTLGQGPEFLTYFQNEAQLEKSRLLSDRFSAERPKGSFSTLEIQRTEQGDSAMYLCASRQGTGVTGANVLTFGAGSRLTVL.

The chain employs TRBV3-1 and TRBJ2-5; 9 bases map to TRBD1. V lost 0 bases, J lost 2 bases, and 7 bases stayed unmatched. Germline-derived CDR1 and CDR2 are LGHDT and YNNKEL (reference sequence). This CDR3 region has 17 residues. CDR3 DNA sequence: TGTGCCAGCAGCCAAGATCCCGCCGGGACAGGGCAAGAGACCCAGTACTTC. It encodes CASSQDPAGTGQETQYF.

This clonotype showed up just a few times. The chain combines TRBV4-1 with TRBJ2-1, with 8 bases fitting TRBD2. CDR1 and CDR2 (germline): MGHRA, YSYEKL. The trim removed 3 bases at V and 6 bases at J, leaving 10 bases unmatched. The CDR3 loop spans 16 amino acids. DNA of the CDR3: TGCGCCAGCAGCCATCGGACTAGCTTGGGGAGCAATGAGCAGTTCTTC. This gives the protein CASSHRTSLGSNEQFF.

The genes are TRBV12-3 or TRBV12-4 and TRBJ2-3; either TRBD1 or TRBD2 may supply D (5 bases each). The CDR3 consists of 14 residues. V was clipped by 8 bases and J by 3 bases, with 15 bases between them. Here the CDR3 reads CASGGGGLTDTQYF. CDR3 nucleotides: TGTGCCAGCGGAGGTGGGGGTCTGACAGATACGCAGTATTTT.

This clonotype was seen a few times. The gene calls are TRBV29-1 and TRBJ1-1, with 8 bases aligning to TRBD1. J gave up 0 bases and V 7 bases, and 1 base lay outside the gene matches. Germline V gene lookup returns CDR1 SQVTM and CDR2 ANQGSEA. The CDR3 covers 12 residues. In DNA, the CDR3 is TGCAGCGGGGGACAGGTGAACACTGAAGCTTTCTTT. Translating it yields CSGGQVNTEAFF.

The V gene is TRBV7-9, the J gene TRBJ1-2; D call uncertain. Germline-derived CDR1 and CDR2 are SEHNR and FQNEAQ (reference sequence). This CDR3 spans 17 amino acids. The germline V and J ends were trimmed by 3 bases and 4 bases, with 21 bases remaining between them. DNA for the CDR3: TGTGCCAGCAGCTTTGGACTCGACGGGAGTAGTACCTATGGCTACACCTTC. The encoded protein is CASSFGLDGSSTYGYTF.

The chain has TRBV27 and TRBJ2-5; D not resolved. The J call is uncertain, as TRBJ2-7 better fits the DNA end. The CDR3 runs 15 residues. Germline V gene data show CDR1 as MNHEY and CDR2 as SMNVEV (reference sequence). The DNA for the CDR3 is TGTGCCAGCAGTTTAAAAGGGCGGAGCCTCTACGAGCAGTACTTC. This gives the protein CASSLKGRSLYEQYF.

The chain couples TRBV3-1 to TRBJ2-1; TRBD2 matches at 16 bases. CDR1 and CDR2 from the germline V gene are LGHDT and YNNKEL (reference sequence). The CDR3 consists of 16 residues. V was pared by 4 bases and J by 10 bases, with 7 bases of the junction left unmatched. Written as DNA, the CDR3 is TGTGCCAGCAGCCTGCCCGGGACTAGCGGGAGGGACGAGCAGTTCTTC. Amino acids: CASSLPGTSGRDEQFF.

As concerns this clonotype: Relative to the germline gene, one junction end is altered; a read error may explain this. The J gene is TRBJ2-1, the V gene TRBV20-1, with TRBD1 identical over 10 bases. Germline V gene sequence: CDR1 DFQATT, CDR2 SNEGSKA (reference sequence). There are 16 residues in the CDR3. The CDR3, as DNA: TGCAGTGCGCCGTGGGACAGGGGAATGGCCTACGATGAGCAGTTCTTC. Translated, it gives CSAPWDRGMAYDEQFF.

The V call is TRBV15, the J call TRBJ2-7; D is unresolved. Per the germline V gene, CDR1 is LNHNV and CDR2 is YYDKDF (reference sequence). The V and J ends lost 0 bases and 2 bases respectively, with 14 bases between them. The CDR3 sequence is 16 residues long. This CDR3 reads CATSREAGRSAYEQYF. The CDR3 DNA is TGTGCCACCAGCAGAGAGGCAGGCAGGAGTGCCTACGAGCAGTACTTC.

As to this clonotype: At one boundary the junction diverges from the germline segment, which might be a read error. The chain recombines TRBV11-2 with TRBJ2-7; a weak D match, TRBD1 (5 bases). From germline, CDR1 is SGHAT and CDR2 FQNNGV. The CDR3 is 14 residues long. This CDR3 reads CASSRPKGPYAQYF. For the CDR3, the DNA is TGTGCCAGCAGTCGCCCGAAGGGGCCCTACGCGCAGTACTTC. Full variable domain (outside the CDR3, taken from reference TRBV11-2 and TRBJ2-7): EAGVAQSPRYKIIEKRQSVAFWCNPISGHATLYWYQQILGQGPKLLIQFQNNGVVDDSQLPKDRFSAERLKGVDSTLKIQPAKLEDSAVYLCASSRPKGPYAQYFGPGTRLTVT.

This chain links TRBV10-2 with TRBJ1-2; D not resolved. This CDR3 has 15 amino acids. V lost 8 bases and J 0 bases, leaving 16 bases between the germline ends. CDR1 and CDR2 from the germline V gene are WSHSY and SAAADI. This CDR3 reads CASGSGPGSNYGYTF. The DNA of the CDR3 is TGCGCCAGCGGGTCCGGACCCGGGTCTAACTATGGCTACACCTTC.

This clonotype was observed a handful of times. The chain has TRBV20-1 and TRBJ2-3, with TRBD2 matching over 15 bases. The trim removed 6 bases at V and 0 bases at J, leaving 10 bases unmatched. In germline, CDR1 is DFQATT, CDR2 SNEGSKA (reference sequence). CDR3 length equals 18 residues. CDR3 in amino acids: CSAPPGTSGRTSTDTQYF. CDR3 nucleotide sequence: TGCAGTGCCCCCCCCGGGACTAGCGGGAGGACCAGCACAGATACGCAGTATTTT.

J is TRBJ2-3 and V is TRBV12-3 or TRBV12-4; TRBD2 matches 13 bases. J lost 0 bases, V lost 4 bases, and 4 bases had no gene match. This CDR3 comprises 17 residues. The CDR3 sequence is CASSSTSGRLSTDTQYF. CDR3 sequence (DNA): TGTGCCAGCAGTTCGACTAGCGGGAGGTTAAGCACAGATACGCAGTATTTT.

The chain is built from TRBV5-1 and TRBJ2-2; a weak D match, TRBD2 (6 bases). Germline V gene lookup returns CDR1 SGHRS and CDR2 YFSETQ. The V gene lost 4 bases and the J gene lost 5 bases, with 21 bases spanning the gap. The CDR3 has 17 amino acids. CDR3 in DNA: TGCGCCAGCAGCCGCCTTGGGGGAGGCCCGAGGACCGGGGAGCTGTTTTTT. It yields the protein CASSRLGGGPRTGELFF.

The table lists this clonotype with many counts. The chain employs TRBV29-1 and TRBJ2-7; D may match TRBD1 or TRBD2 (5 bases each). This CDR3 contains 11 residues. V dropped 6 bases and J dropped 7 bases, with 13 bases sitting between them. Germline loops: CDR1 SQVTM, CDR2 ANQGSEA. The chain's CDR3 is CSVGRAEEQYF. CDR3 nucleotides: TGCAGCGTGGGACGGGCGGAGGAGCAGTACTTC.

The table lists this clonotype with a count of one. CDR3 region: CASSQDWGPLSADTQYF. The CDR3 DNA sequence: TGTGCCAGCAGCCAAGATTGGGGGCCCCTCTCCGCAGATACGCAGTATTTT. This chain joins TRBV3-1 and TRBJ2-3; D might be TRBD1 (6 bases). Germline V gene lookup returns CDR1 LGHDT and CDR2 YNNKEL (reference sequence). Trimming stripped 0 bases from V and 4 bases from J, with 17 bases between. This CDR3 comprises 17 residues.